This entry lists 27 T cell receptor beta chains sequenced from one sample in a study of beta chain features in type 1 diabetes. Study-wide results and caveats: Patients with Type 1 diabetes showed moderately but significantly shorter TCRB CDR3s in all four CD4+ subsets.

Which antigens these TCRs recognize remains unknown. Every isolated RNA sample was fully reverse transcribed, so sequencing captured expressed TCRB transcripts. Data came from immunoSEQ multiplex PCR; TCRdb stores just in-frame clones and leaves some out. The table records hundreds of thousands of clones, around 15% of them present only once. The sample consisted of naive CD4+ T cells from blood. All receptors come from a man aged 18 to 30 with type 1 diabetes.

The chain couples TRBV29-1 to TRBJ2-1; TRBD2 is a possible D gene (5 bases). The CDR3 extends over 14 amino acids. Germline V gene sequence: CDR1 SQVTM, CDR2 ANQGSEA. V was clipped by 6 bases and J by 7 bases, with 19 bases between them. DNA of the CDR3: TGCAGCGTGGGCGGGCGCCCTCCAGGAAATGAGCAGTTCTTC. Amino acids: CSVGGRPPGNEQFF.

This clone was seen a few times. CDR3 region: CASSQDRETSGRNEQFF. CDR3 DNA: TGTGCCAGCAGCCAAGATCGCGAGACTAGCGGGAGGAATGAGCAGTTCTTC. This chain connects TRBV14 to TRBJ2-1; 13 positions agree with TRBD2. The V and J ends lost 0 bases and 7 bases, in that order; junction bases with no gene match: 6. The length of the CDR3 is 17 residues. Looked up from germline, CDR1 is SGHDN and CDR2 is FVKESK.

This clone was found a few times. V usage is TRBV25-1 and J usage is TRBJ1-4; D may be TRBD1 (5 bases). The CDR3 extends over 16 amino acids. CDR1 and CDR2 (germline): MGHDK, SYGVNS. Trimming pared 1 base from V and 9 bases from J, leaving 18 bases between. The CDR3 nucleotides read TGTGCCAGCAGTGAATCTCTCGCAGGGACGCCCCAAAAACTGTTTTTT. It specifies CASSESLAGTPQKLFF. The full variable domain, with the rest looked up from reference TRBV25-1 and TRBJ1-4, is EADIYQTPRYLVIGTGKKITLECSQTMGHDKMYWYQQDPGMELHLIHYSYGVNSTEKGDLSSESTVSRIRTEHFPLTLESARPSHTSQYLCASSESLAGTPQKLFFGSGTQLSVL.

This clone appeared a few times. V is TRBV6-5 and J is TRBJ2-7, with D maybe TRBD2 (6 bases). This CDR3 contains 15 residues. The germline V and J ends were trimmed by 2 bases and 3 bases, with 14 bases remaining between them. Germline assignment: CDR1 MNHEY and CDR2 SVGAGI. CDR3 protein: CASSYQTGTFYEQYF. In nucleotides, the CDR3 is TGTGCCAGCAGTTACCAAACTGGGACTTTCTACGAGCAGTACTTC.

This clone was detected a few times. The chain recombines TRBV10-3 with TRBJ2-7; 7 positions match TRBD1. The J segment lost 7 bases and the V segment lost 6 bases, leaving 6 bases of the junction unmatched. The CDR3 has 12 residues. Germline V gene lookup returns CDR1 ENHRY and CDR2 SYGVKD. CDR3 coding DNA: TGTGCCATCAGCACACAGGGGACGGAGCAGTACTTC. It translates to CAISTQGTEQYF.

This clone was found a few times. V is TRBV5-1 and J is TRBJ2-3, with D uncertain. Between the trimmed V and J ends, which lost 4 bases and 3 bases, there was a span of 9 bases. CDR1 SGHRS and CDR2 YFSETQ come from the germline V gene. This CDR3 contains 13 residues. The CDR3 region is CASSPTGTDTQYF. CDR3 coding DNA: TGCGCCAGCAGCCCGACCGGGACAGATACGCAGTATTTT.

Only a few counts were recorded for this clone. J is TRBJ2-7 and V is TRBV2, with D unresolved. The CDR3 covers 14 residues. Trimming shortened V by 6 bases and J by 2 bases, and 14 bases separated the two germline ends. The V gene's germline CDR1 is SNHLY and CDR2 FYNNEI. The chain's CDR3 is CASRQDGSTYEQYF. CDR3 DNA: TGTGCCAGCAGACAAGACGGAAGCACCTACGAGCAGTACTTC. The full variable domain, its missing parts supplied by reference TRBV2 and TRBJ2-7, is EPEVTQTPSHQVTQMGQEVILRCVPISNHLYFYWYRQILGQKVEFLVSFYNNEISEKSEIFDDQFSVERPDGSNFTLKIRSTKLEDSAMYFCASRQDGSTYEQYFGPGTRLTVT.

This clone was seen a few times. This chain links TRBV4-2 with TRBJ2-2; tentative D call: TRBD1 (6 bases). The CDR3 extends over 15 amino acids. The germline V gene has CDR1 LGHNA and CDR2 YNFKEQ. Trimming stripped 1 base from V and 2 bases from J, with 8 bases between. CDR3 in amino acids: CASSQAGTNTGELFF. CDR3 sequence (DNA): TGTGCCAGCAGCCAAGCGGGGACAAACACCGGGGAGCTGTTTTTT.

A few counts support this clone. This sequence joins TRBV2 and TRBJ2-2; D possibly corresponds to TRBD2 (5 bases). Germline CDR1 is SNHLY and CDR2 is FYNNEI. The CDR3 is made up of 11 amino acids. V was pared by 9 bases and J by 6 bases, with 8 bases between. The CDR3 nucleotides read TGTGCCAGGGCTAGCCCCGGGGAGCTGTTTTTT. Translated, it gives CARASPGELFF.

The rearrangement joins TRBV11-1 to TRBJ2-1; D may be TRBD1 or TRBD2 (5 bases each). Germline CDR1 and CDR2: SGHAT and FQDESV (reference sequence). V was cut by 8 bases and J by 0 bases, with 11 bases left in between. The CDR3 is made up of 14 amino acids. CDR3 loop: CASVRGHSYNEQFF. CDR3 sequence (DNA): TGTGCCAGCGTTCGGGGCCACTCCTACAATGAGCAGTTCTTC.

This clone was detected only a few times. The chain joins TRBV30 to TRBJ2-1, with 9 bases lining up with TRBD2. J gave up 12 bases and V 0 bases, and 3 bases lay outside the gene matches. CDR1 and CDR2 (germline): GTSNPN, SVGIG (reference sequence). This CDR3 region has 12 residues. The CDR3 region has the DNA TGTGCCTGGAGTGTACCAGCGGGAGGGCAGTTCTTC. Amino acid sequence: CAWSVPAGGQFF.

V usage is TRBV19 and J usage is TRBJ1-4; D not resolved. CDR1 LNHDA and CDR2 SQIVND come from the germline V gene (reference sequence). The V gene lost 5 bases and the J gene lost 8 bases, with 12 bases spanning the gap. The CDR3 has 13 amino acids. This chain's CDR3 is CASSETAGEKLFF. The CDR3 region has the DNA TGTGCCAGTAGTGAAACAGCGGGGGAAAAACTGTTTTTT. The variable domain in full, with the rest retrieved from reference TRBV19 and TRBJ1-4, is DGGITQSPKYLFRKEGQNVTLSCEQNLNHDAMYWYRQDPGQGLRLIYYSQIVNDFQKGDIAEGYSVSREKKESFPLTVTSAQKNPTAFYLCASSETAGEKLFFGSGTQLSVL.

CDR3 residues: CASSVGTGNYEQYF. The CDR3 nucleotides are TGTGCCAGCAGTGTAGGGACAGGGAACTACGAGCAGTACTTC. The genes are TRBV2 and TRBJ2-7; 9 bases match TRBD1. V lost 4 bases, J lost 3 bases, and 4 bases stayed unmatched. The CDR3 spans 14 residues. Germline-derived CDR1 and CDR2 are SNHLY and FYNNEI.

This clone has more than one count but fewer than ten. The genes are TRBV21-1 and TRBJ1-2; the table's D call of TRBD1 was not tested on the DNA. TRBV21-1 is recorded as a pseudogene. The CDR3 runs 15 residues. CDR3 in DNA: TGTGCCAGCAGCAAGACAGGGGCCTTTAACTATGGCTACACCTTC. As protein: CASSKTGAFNYGYTF.

This clone occurred a few times. Other DNA sequences in the same sample also yield this CDR3. This chain joins TRBV5-1 and TRBJ2-5, with 10 bases matching TRBD2. The CDR3 loop spans 14 amino acids. The J segment lost 0 bases and the V segment lost 5 bases, leaving 1 base of the junction unmatched. Germline CDR1 SGHRS, CDR2 YFSETQ. CDR3 DNA: TGCGCCAGCAGTCTAGCGGGGGACCAAGAGACCCAGTACTTC. Translating it yields CASSLAGDQETQYF.

This clone came up a few times. V is TRBV29-1 and J is TRBJ2-7, with 8 bases that match TRBD1. V shed 4 bases and J 1 base; nucleotides not matched to a gene: 6. This CDR3 has 14 residues. Looked up from germline, CDR1 is SQVTM and CDR2 is ANQGSEA. CDR3 DNA sequence: TGCAGCGTTGGGCGGACAGGGTTTTCCTACGAGCAGTACTTC. Protein: CSVGRTGFSYEQYF.

The chain links TRBV5-4 to TRBJ1-4; the match to TRBD1 covers 10 bases. The CDR3 extends over 14 amino acids. V dropped 4 bases and J dropped 7; count of bases not matched to a gene: 4. Germline V gene sequence: CDR1 SGHNT, CDR2 YYREEE (reference sequence). The CDR3 nucleotides are TGTGCCAGCAGCCGGACAGGGGGTGGTGAAAAACTGTTTTTT. Translating it yields CASSRTGGGEKLFF.

This clone was seen more than once but under ten times. The V gene is TRBV6-5, the J gene TRBJ1-4; 8 bases fit TRBD1. This CDR3 region has 14 residues. Germline V gene data show CDR1 as MNHEY and CDR2 as SVGAGI. V was clipped by 6 bases and J by 5 bases; unmatched bases: 5. Written as DNA, the CDR3 is TGTGCCAGCAGACAACGGACAGGGAATGAAAAACTGTTTTTT. Translating it yields CASRQRTGNEKLFF.

The table lists this clone with a few counts. The genes are TRBV6-5 and TRBJ1-5; the D gene is possibly TRBD1 (6 bases). CDR3 length: 16 amino acids. Between the trimmed V and J ends, which lost 4 bases and 4 bases, there was a span of 17 bases. Germline V lookup: CDR1 MNHEY, CDR2 SVGAGI. Written as DNA, the CDR3 is TGTGCCAGCAGTTCTCGTTCAGGGGCTAGGAATCAGCCCCAGCATTTT. Translated, it gives CASSSRSGARNQPQHF.

This clone showed up just a few times. V is TRBV4-3 and J is TRBJ1-5; the match to TRBD1 covers 9 bases. CDR3 size: 17 residues. V shed 0 bases, J shed 5 bases, and the junction held 8 bases outside the gene matches. Germline V CDR1 and CDR2: LGHNA, YSLEER. The CDR3 protein is CASSQEWTGEGDQPQHF. The CDR3 bases are TGCGCCAGCAGCCAAGAATGGACAGGGGAAGGGGATCAGCCCCAGCATTTT.

The chain recombines TRBV11-2 with TRBJ2-7; maybe TRBD2 (5 bases). V lost 9 bases to trimming and J lost 3 bases, with 15 bases between them. CDR1 and CDR2 from the germline V gene are SGHAT and FQNNGV. The CDR3 runs to 13 residues. DNA of the CDR3: TGTGCCAGTAGGCGGGTAGGAGTCTACGAGCAGTACTTC. Residues: CASRRVGVYEQYF. Together with reference TRBV11-2 and TRBJ2-7, the CDR3 gives the full variable domain: EAGVAQSPRYKIIEKRQSVAFWCNPISGHATLYWYQQILGQGPKLLIQFQNNGVVDDSQLPKDRFSAERLKGVDSTLKIQPAKLEDSAVYLCASRRVGVYEQYFGPGTRLTVT.

The V and J genes are TRBV25-1 and TRBJ2-7; 8 nucleotides match TRBD1. The CDR3 has 14 amino acids. V dropped 3 bases and J dropped 6; count of bases not matched to a gene: 7. Germline V gene sequence: CDR1 MGHDK, CDR2 SYGVNS. The CDR3 here is CASSDGQGWFEQYF. The CDR3, as DNA: TGTGCCAGCAGTGACGGACAGGGTTGGTTCGAGCAGTACTTC.

This clone was counted a few times. The chain uses TRBV5-1 and TRBJ2-5; TRBD2 might be the D (6 bases). CDR1 is SGHRS, CDR2 YFSETQ, per germline. V was shortened by 4 bases and J by 5 bases, with 18 bases between the two germline ends. The CDR3 is 15 amino acids. This CDR3 is CASSLGDQRGETQYF. The CDR3 DNA reads TGCGCCAGCAGCCTGGGGGACCAACGGGGGGAGACCCAGTACTTC.

This clone was picked up a small number of times. This specimen includes other DNA sequences encoding the same CDR3. The gene calls are TRBV27 and TRBJ2-1, with D perhaps matching TRBD1 (6 bases). V was shortened by 1 base and J by 4 bases, with 14 bases between the two germline ends. Germline CDR1 MNHEY, CDR2 SMNVEV (reference sequence). The CDR3 has 16 residues. CDR3 in DNA: TGTGCCAGCAGTTTATTAACAGGGCGATCATACAATGAGCAGTTCTTC. Amino acids: CASSLLTGRSYNEQFF.

This clone was counted between two and nine times. The chain uses TRBV7-8 and TRBJ2-1; TRBD2 is a possible D gene (6 bases). The V gene's germline CDR1 is SGHVS and CDR2 FQNEAQ. CDR3 length equals 15 residues. V was cut by 5 bases and J by 0 bases, with 11 bases left in between. The DNA for the CDR3 is TGTGCCAGCAGCCCCCCCGGGAGCTCCTACAATGAGCAGTTCTTC. Translated, it gives CASSPPGSSYNEQFF.

This clone has only a few counts. The chain has TRBV14 and TRBJ2-7; D is unresolved. The CDR3 loop spans 11 amino acids. Germline CDR1 reads SGHDN; CDR2 reads FVKESK. Trimming cost V 8 bases and J 5 bases, with 10 bases left between them. This chain's CDR3 is CASSKAHEQYF. The CDR3 DNA is TGTGCCAGCTCAAAGGCCCACGAGCAGTACTTC.

The chain carries TRBV7-2 and TRBJ2-7, with a tentative D call TRBD1 (6 bases). V was pared by 2 bases and J by 11 bases, with 19 bases between. CDR1 and CDR2 from the germline V gene are SGHTA and FQGNSA. The CDR3 length is 14 residues. The CDR3, as DNA: TGTGCCAGCAGCTTACAAGGCGGTAGTCCAGGGGAGTACTTC. Protein: CASSLQGGSPGEYF.